Below are 8 T cell receptor beta chains sequenced from a single sample in a study of tumor-infiltrating lymphocytes in primary liver carcinoma. Making TCR beta cDNA involved roughly 500 ng total RNA and a constant-region primer. Libraries for TCR beta were built through three nested multiplex PCR rounds, which together made up a slightly modified ARM-PCR procedure. In the first two PCR rounds, TRBV1-TRBV30 forward primers were paired with a C-beta reverse primer, and each round lasted roughly 9 cycles. Via MiXCR, TCRdb re-called the multiplex PCR reads, giving one row per CDR3 protein. The sample carries 35,000 to 40,000 distinct CDR3 sequences, roughly 75% recorded once. The study co-extracted DNA and RNA from around 20-30 mg of unsorted bulk tissue. The sequencing input was tumor-adjacent normal liver tissue. These TCRs come from a man between 35 and 55 years old with primary liver carcinoma and hepatitis B virus infection.

The gene calls are TRBV29-1 and TRBJ1-2; D gene unclear. V was trimmed by 3 bases and J by 8 bases, leaving 13 bases between them. CDR3 size: 12 residues. Per germline, CDR1 SQVTM and CDR2 ANQGSEA. CDR3: CSVDYEDDGYTF. In DNA form, the CDR3 reads TGCAGCGTTGACTACGAGGATGACGGCTACACCTTC.

With respect to this clonotype: Germline is not matched at one junction end, which may reflect a read error. This chain uses TRBV11-2 with TRBJ2-4, with D unclear. The CDR3 consists of 14 residues. The V gene's germline CDR1 is SGHAT and CDR2 FQNNGV. In DNA form, the CDR3 reads TGTGCCAGCGGCTTAAGCGCCAGCGTTAACATTCAGTACTTC. Protein sequence: CASGLSASVNIQYF. Drawing the rest from reference TRBV11-2 and TRBJ2-4, the complete variable domain is EAGVAQSPRYKIIEKRQSVAFWCNPISGHATLYWYQQILGQGPKLLIQFQNNGVVDDSQLPKDRFSAERLKGVDSTLKIQPAKLEDSAVYLCASGLSASVNIQYFGAGTRLSVL.

On this clonotype: Its ends do not fully match the called genes, so a read error is possible. V gene TRBV29-1 combines with J gene TRBJ1-1, with D perhaps matching TRBD1 (6 bases). CDR1 and CDR2 (germline): SQVTM, ANQGSEA. There are 15 residues in the CDR3. This CDR3 is CIGGHEGYQNTETFF. CDR3 DNA sequence: TGCATCGGGGGACATGAAGGCTATCAGAACACTGAAACTTTCTTT.

This chain joins TRBV6-1 and TRBJ2-1, with D maybe TRBD2 (5 bases). Germline V lookup: CDR1 MNHNS, CDR2 SASEGT. The CDR3 contains 15 residues. CDR3 DNA: TGTCACAGCAGTGAAGAAGCAGGAGGATACAATGAGCAGTTCTTC. Its protein product is CHSSEEAGGYNEQFF.

The CDR3 DNA follows: TGTGCCAGCAGCAGGTCAAGTGGTGATCGGTTCTTC. Its translation is CASSRSSGDRFF. This chain joins TRBV11-2 and TRBJ2-1; no definite D call. In germline, CDR1 is SGHAT, CDR2 FQNNGV. The CDR3 has 12 amino acids. Trimming removed 5 bases from V and 15 bases from J, with 17 bases in between.

The table lists this clonotype with a count of one. The V gene is TRBV29-1, the J gene TRBJ2-5; no firm D call. Germline CDR1 reads SQVTM; CDR2 reads ANQGSEA. The V end lost 3 bases, the J end lost 4 bases, and 12 bases lay between the germline ends. The CDR3 totals 13 residues. CDR3 DNA sequence: TGCAGCGTTGAGGTAGATCTCCCAGAGACCCAGTACTTC. Its protein is CSVEVDLPETQYF.

This clonotype is medium-sized by share. The V and J genes are TRBV29-1 and TRBJ1-1; D is possibly TRBD1 (5 bases). Germline V lookup: CDR1 SQVTM, CDR2 ANQGSEA. This CDR3 comprises 14 residues. Trimming removed 7 bases from V and 3 bases from J, with 18 bases in between. CDR3 amino acids: CSGRRGGEDTEAFF. The CDR3 nucleotides are TGCAGCGGCCGCCGGGGGGGGGAGGACACTGAAGCTTTCTTT.

This sequence joins TRBV6-6 and TRBJ2-1; TRBD1 might be the D (6 bases). Trimming took off 7 bases at V and 4 bases at J, with 11 bases between the two ends. This CDR3 has 13 amino acids. Germline-derived CDR1 and CDR2 are MNHNY and SVGAGI (reference sequence). The CDR3 sequence: CASKDSMYNEQFF. The CDR3, as DNA: TGTGCCAGCAAGGACAGTATGTACAATGAGCAGTTCTTC.